This entry lists 25 T cell receptor beta chains sequenced from one sample in a study of cytomegalovirus exposure and HLA in healthy donors. This PCR relied on a set of 60 Vbeta primers and 13 Jbeta primers. Clones were sequenced by immunoSEQ multiplex PCR, and TCRdb holds only the in-frame ones, with some missing. Among 50,000 to 70,000 clones listed, about three quarters were seen once. Sequencing input: PBMCs. Receptor source: a female donor in good health and CMV-seronegative.

J is TRBJ2-5 and V is TRBV7-9; D is unclear. The V end lost 4 bases, the J end lost 0 bases, and 3 bases lay between the germline ends. Germline lookup yields CDR1 SEHNR and CDR2 FQNEAQ (reference sequence). The CDR3 is 12 amino acids. In DNA form, the CDR3 reads TGTGCCAGCAGCTCAAACCAAGAGACCCAGTACTTC. This sequence encodes CASSSNQETQYF.

The chain carries TRBV4-2 and TRBJ1-2; perhaps TRBD1 as D (5 bases). The germline CDR1 and CDR2 sequences are LGHNA and YNFKEQ. Trimming removed 0 bases from V and 0 bases from J, with 14 bases in between. CDR3 length: 17 residues. The chain's CDR3 is CASSQDPWGNANYGYTF. CDR3 coding DNA: TGTGCCAGCAGCCAAGATCCTTGGGGCAACGCTAACTATGGCTACACCTTC.

V is TRBV18 and J is TRBJ2-4; 9 bases are a match to TRBD1. The germline CDR1 and CDR2 sequences are KGHSH and LQKENI. This CDR3 has 15 residues. The V segment lost 4 bases and the J segment 9 bases; nucleotides outside the gene matches: 10. The CDR3 here is CASSLRGTGNLIQYF. DNA for the CDR3: TGTGCCAGCTCACTTAGAGGGACAGGGAATCTCATTCAGTACTTC.

The CDR3 protein is CASTSLGGSGANVLTF. The CDR3 DNA is TGTGCCAGCACTTCCCTGGGGGGATCTGGGGCCAACGTCCTGACTTTC. J is TRBJ2-6 and V is TRBV6-4; a weak D match, TRBD2 (6 bases). Trimming pared 7 bases from V and 1 base from J, leaving 14 bases between. CDR1 MRHNA and CDR2 SNTAGT come from the germline V gene. The CDR3 has 16 amino acids.

This chain joins TRBV7-2 and TRBJ2-7, with 8 bases fitting TRBD2. CDR1 SGHTA and CDR2 FQGNSA come from the germline V gene. J gave up 2 bases and V 6 bases, and 12 bases lay outside the gene matches. The CDR3 has 16 residues. The CDR3 DNA reads TGTGCCAGCAGTCTAGGGGTAGCGGGGAGACCCTACGAGCAGTACTTC. Its protein is CASSLGVAGRPYEQYF.

The CDR3: CASSFQGASEQYF. The CDR3 DNA reads TGTGCCAGCAGTTTCCAGGGGGCCAGCGAGCAGTACTTC. This chain joins TRBV6-5 and TRBJ2-7, with 8 bases aligning to TRBD1. The germline V gene encodes CDR1 MNHEY and CDR2 SVGAGI. The CDR3 is made up of 13 amino acids. Trimming cost V 4 bases and J 6 bases; bases outside gene matches: 5.

V and J are TRBV9 and TRBJ2-6, with D unclear. Germline-derived CDR1 and CDR2 are SGDLS and YYNGEE. The CDR3 has 18 amino acids. V was clipped by 3 bases and J by 0 bases, with 16 bases between them. CDR3 loop: CASSGIRSPSSGANVLTF. DNA of the CDR3: TGTGCCAGCAGCGGAATCCGGTCGCCCTCCTCTGGGGCCAACGTCCTGACTTTC. Full variable domain (missing parts from reference TRBV9 and TRBJ2-6): DSGVTQTPKHLITATGQRVTLRCSPRSGDLSVYWYQQSLDQGLQFLIQYYNGEERAKGNILERFSAQQFPDLHSELNLSSLELGDSALYFCASSGIRSPSSGANVLTFGAGSRLTVL.

The rearrangement uses TRBV2 and TRBJ1-1, with a weak D call TRBD1 (6 bases). The germline V gene encodes CDR1 SNHLY and CDR2 FYNNEI. The V end lost 7 bases, the J end lost 1 base, and 10 bases lay between the germline ends. The CDR3 runs 13 residues. CDR3 DNA: TGTGCCAGCAACCCGGGACAGAACACTGAAGCTTTCTTT. Its protein product is CASNPGQNTEAFF.

V usage is TRBV5-1 and J usage is TRBJ2-7, with 7 bases that match TRBD1. The CDR3 is made up of 15 amino acids. J gave up 3 bases and V 0 bases, and 6 bases lay outside the gene matches. CDR1 SGHRS and CDR2 YFSETQ come from the germline V gene. CDR3 protein: CASSLGRTGDYEQYF. Here the CDR3 DNA reads TGCGCCAGCAGCTTGGGGCGGACAGGAGACTACGAGCAGTACTTC.

The rearrangement uses TRBV5-4 and TRBJ2-5; 10 positions agree with TRBD2. The CDR3 length is 18 residues. V shed 1 base, J shed 4 bases, and the junction held 13 bases outside the gene matches. Germline CDR1 is SGHNT and CDR2 is YYREEE (reference sequence). CDR3 DNA sequence: TGTGCCAGCAGCTTGCCTATTCTAGCGGGAGCAGTACGAGAGACCCAGTACTTC. Encoded protein: CASSLPILAGAVRETQYF.

The chain is built from TRBV5-1 and TRBJ2-3; D call uncertain. V dropped 5 bases and J dropped 1 base, with 17 bases sitting between them. CDR1 and CDR2 from the germline V gene are SGHRS and YFSETQ. The CDR3 loop spans 16 amino acids. The CDR3 loop reads CASRPISGFRTDTQYF. The CDR3 DNA follows: TGCGCCAGCAGACCTATTTCCGGGTTCCGCACAGATACGCAGTATTTT.

This clone has more than one count but fewer than ten. The rearrangement links TRBV14 to TRBJ2-3, with 7 bases lining up with TRBD1. This CDR3 spans 18 amino acids. With 4 bases clipped from V and 4 bases from J, the junction kept 17 bases outside the gene matches. Germline assignment: CDR1 SGHDN and CDR2 FVKESK. Here the CDR3 DNA reads TGTGCCAGCAGCCCAGAGAAGCGGTGGCGGACAGGCCCAGATACGCAGTATTTT. Protein product: CASSPEKRWRTGPDTQYF.

The chain combines TRBV5-6 with TRBJ2-5; 8 bases are shared with TRBD1. This CDR3 contains 14 residues. Trimming took 3 bases from V and 5 from J; bases not matched to a gene: 6. The germline gives CDR1 SGHDT, CDR2 YYEEEE. CDR3 coding DNA: TGTGCCAGCAGCTGGACAGGGTTCGGGGAGACCCAGTACTTC. This codes for CASSWTGFGETQYF.

J is TRBJ1-2 and V is TRBV13, with 7 bases matching TRBD1. Germline CDR1 reads PRHDT; CDR2 reads FYEKMQ (reference sequence). Unmatched junction bases numbered 13, after V lost 5 bases and J lost 4 bases. The CDR3 covers 16 residues. For the CDR3, the DNA is TGTGCCAGCAGCCCCAAGAGGACAGGAGCCTTCTATGGCTACACCTTC. This encodes CASSPKRTGAFYGYTF.

This chain uses TRBV5-1 with TRBJ2-5; 11 bases map to TRBD2. The germline CDR1 and CDR2 sequences are SGHRS and YFSETQ. Trimming cost V 5 bases and J 8 bases; bases outside gene matches: 8. The CDR3 contains 14 residues. The CDR3, as DNA: TGCGCCAGCAGACTAGCGGGGGACTCCTTCACCCAGTACTTC. It yields the protein CASRLAGDSFTQYF.

The V gene is TRBV28, the J gene TRBJ2-2; 8 nucleotides line up with TRBD1. The germline gives CDR1 MDHEN, CDR2 SYDVKM. J lost 1 base, V lost 3 bases, and 4 bases had no gene match. There are 16 residues in the CDR3. The CDR3 loop is CASSFRTGWNTGELFF. The CDR3, as DNA: TGTGCCAGCAGTTTTCGGACAGGGTGGAACACCGGGGAGCTGTTTTTT.

The chain joins TRBV6-4 to TRBJ2-2, with D possibly matching TRBD1 (6 bases). The germline V gene encodes CDR1 MRHNA and CDR2 SNTAGT. CDR3 length: 14 amino acids. V was clipped by 8 bases and J by 5 bases, with 15 bases between them. Here the CDR3 reads CASGPGGGTGELFF. DNA for the CDR3: TGTGCCAGCGGACCTGGGGGCGGGACCGGGGAGCTGTTTTTT.

V is TRBV19 and J is TRBJ2-3, with unresolved D. Germline V lookup: CDR1 LNHDA, CDR2 SQIVND (reference sequence). The CDR3 totals 16 residues. V lost 5 bases, J lost 1 base, and 16 bases lay in between. CDR3 nucleotide sequence: TGTGCCAGTAGTTCCTCTAGTGGGTCGGGCACAGATACGCAGTATTTT. Its translation: CASSSSSGSGTDTQYF.

V gene TRBV7-3 combines with J gene TRBJ2-3; D perhaps matches TRBD2 (6 bases). CDR1 is SGHTA and CDR2 is FQGTGA in the germline V gene. The CDR3 runs to 17 residues. Between the trimmed V and J ends, which lost 0 bases and 2 bases, there was a span of 15 bases. The DNA for the CDR3 is TGTGCCAGCAGCTTAACCGGGTGGGGGACTCACACAGATACGCAGTATTTT. Translating it yields CASSLTGWGTHTDTQYF.

The V and J genes are TRBV30 and TRBJ2-7; TRBD2 aligns across 8 bases. Germline-derived CDR1 and CDR2 are GTSNPN and SVGIG (reference sequence). CDR3 length: 13 residues. V trimming: 7 bases; J trimming: 3 bases; junction bases outside the gene matches: 8. The CDR3 nucleotides read TGTGCCTCCTCGGGGGGGGGACTCTACGAGCAGTACTTC. Translated: CASSGGGLYEQYF.

The rearrangement links TRBV6-1 to TRBJ1-5; 7 positions match TRBD1. Trimming at V came to 5 bases and at J to 5 bases, leaving 9 bases not matched to a gene. The germline gives CDR1 MNHNS, CDR2 SASEGT. CDR3 length equals 15 residues. CDR3 amino acids: CASSPQGGKDQPQHF. The CDR3 nucleotides read TGTGCCAGCAGTCCCCAGGGGGGAAAGGATCAGCCCCAGCATTTT.

The table lists this clone with a count of one. The chain employs TRBV5-6 and TRBJ2-5, with D uncertain. V was pared by 1 base and J by 1 base, with 8 bases between. Germline values: CDR1 SGHDT, CDR2 YYEEEE. This CDR3 has 14 residues. The CDR3 loop reads CASSLPPRQETQYF. DNA for the CDR3: TGTGCCAGCAGCTTGCCCCCTCGCCAAGAGACCCAGTACTTC.

The chain joins TRBV6-1 to TRBJ2-7, with TRBD1 matching 11 bases. After removal of 5 bases from V and 6 bases from J, the junction contained 3 bases not matched to a gene. The length of the CDR3 is 13 residues. Germline V lookup: CDR1 MNHNS, CDR2 SASEGT. For the CDR3, the DNA is TGTGCCAGCAGTCGGACAGGGGGCTTCGAGCAGTACTTC. It specifies CASSRTGGFEQYF.

The V and J genes are TRBV6-1 and TRBJ2-7, with TRBD1 matching 8 bases. The V and J ends lost 4 bases and 5 bases, in that order; junction bases with no gene match: 7. Germline CDR1 MNHNS, CDR2 SASEGT. The CDR3 runs to 14 residues. The CDR3 DNA sequence: TGTGCCAGCAGTGTCCGTGGACAGGGAAACGAGCAGTACTTC. Translating gives CASSVRGQGNEQYF.

The gene calls are TRBV19 and TRBJ1-5; D is unresolved. This CDR3 has 14 amino acids. V dropped 8 bases and J dropped 5 bases, with 16 bases sitting between them. From germline, CDR1 is LNHDA and CDR2 SQIVND (reference sequence). The CDR3 is CASSSSGNHQPQHF. As DNA, the CDR3 is TGTGCCAGTTCGTCGTCCGGGAATCATCAGCCCCAGCATTTT.